This T cell receptor beta chain originates from a study of blood T cells in healthy people across ages. Study outcomes and limitations: TCR beta diversity, measured per million T cells, fell in a roughly linear way with age.

Primers used in a second PCR of roughly 6 to 12 cycles were a sample-barcoded 5' primer and a J-beta primer mix. TCRdb reprocessed the 5' RACE reads via MiXCR and lists one record per CDR3 protein. The table records 1.5 million to 2 million distinct CDR3 sequences, 28% of them present only once. The V and J ends lost 5 bases and 8 bases respectively, with 21 bases between them. The CDR3 runs to 15 residues. Germline CDR1 SGHTA, CDR2 FQGNSA. The authors extracted at least 5 micrograms of total RNA per sample. This clonotype was counted only a few times. Its antigen is unidentified. The origin of this receptor is a woman aged 25-40 years in good health. Sequenced material: blood. J is TRBJ1-2 and V is TRBV7-2, with D maybe TRBD1 (5 bases). The CDR3 sequence is CASSTRDSPLSGYTF. The CDR3 DNA follows: TGTGCCAGCAGCACCCGGGACTCTCCCCTTAGCGGCTACACCTTC.